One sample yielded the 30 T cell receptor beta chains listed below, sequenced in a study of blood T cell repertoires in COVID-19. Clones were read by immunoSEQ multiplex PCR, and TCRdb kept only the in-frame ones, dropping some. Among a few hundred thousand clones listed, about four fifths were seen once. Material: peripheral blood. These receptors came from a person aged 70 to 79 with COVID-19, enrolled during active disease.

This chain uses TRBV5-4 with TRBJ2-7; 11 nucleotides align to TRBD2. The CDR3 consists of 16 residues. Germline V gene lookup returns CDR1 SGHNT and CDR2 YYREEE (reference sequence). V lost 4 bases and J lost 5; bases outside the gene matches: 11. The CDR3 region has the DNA TGTGCCAGCAGCCCTCGACTAGCGGGAAAGCGGCACGAGCAGTACTTC. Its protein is CASSPRLAGKRHEQYF.

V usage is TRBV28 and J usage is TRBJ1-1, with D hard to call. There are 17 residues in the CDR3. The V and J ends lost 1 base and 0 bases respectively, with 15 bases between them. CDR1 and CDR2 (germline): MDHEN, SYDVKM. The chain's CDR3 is CASSLLSGLTMNTEAFF. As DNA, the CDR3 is TGTGCCAGCAGTTTATTATCAGGCCTGACGATGAACACTGAAGCTTTCTTT.

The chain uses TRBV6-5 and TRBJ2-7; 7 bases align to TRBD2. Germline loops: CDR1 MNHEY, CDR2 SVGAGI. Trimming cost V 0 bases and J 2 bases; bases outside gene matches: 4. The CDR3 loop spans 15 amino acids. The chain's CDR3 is CASSYSQRDPYEQYF. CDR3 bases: TGTGCCAGCAGTTACTCCCAGCGGGATCCCTACGAGCAGTACTTC.

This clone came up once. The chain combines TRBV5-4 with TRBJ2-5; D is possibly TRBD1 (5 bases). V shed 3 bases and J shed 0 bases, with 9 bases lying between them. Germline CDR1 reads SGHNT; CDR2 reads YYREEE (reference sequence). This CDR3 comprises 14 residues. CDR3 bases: TGTGCCAGCAGCTCGAAGACAGACCAAGAGACCCAGTACTTC. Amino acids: CASSSKTDQETQYF.

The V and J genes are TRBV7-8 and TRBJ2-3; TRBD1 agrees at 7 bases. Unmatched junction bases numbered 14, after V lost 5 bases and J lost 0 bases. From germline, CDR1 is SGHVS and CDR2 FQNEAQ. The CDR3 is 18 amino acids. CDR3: CASSKGPPGTASTDTQYF. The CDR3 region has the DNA TGTGCCAGCAGCAAAGGCCCTCCCGGGACAGCGAGCACAGATACGCAGTATTTT.

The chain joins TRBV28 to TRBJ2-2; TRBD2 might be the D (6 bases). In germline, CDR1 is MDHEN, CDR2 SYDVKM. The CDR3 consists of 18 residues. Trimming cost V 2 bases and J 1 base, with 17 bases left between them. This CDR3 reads CASSLGPVGGVNTGELFF. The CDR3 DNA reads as TGTGCCAGCAGTTTAGGCCCAGTGGGCGGGGTGAACACCGGGGAGCTGTTTTTT.

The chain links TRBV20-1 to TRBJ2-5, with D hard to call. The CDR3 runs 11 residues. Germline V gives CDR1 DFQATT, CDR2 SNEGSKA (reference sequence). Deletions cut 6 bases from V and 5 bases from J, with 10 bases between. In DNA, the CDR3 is TGCAGTGCCTTGACTCGGGAGACCCAGTACTTC. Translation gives CSALTRETQYF.

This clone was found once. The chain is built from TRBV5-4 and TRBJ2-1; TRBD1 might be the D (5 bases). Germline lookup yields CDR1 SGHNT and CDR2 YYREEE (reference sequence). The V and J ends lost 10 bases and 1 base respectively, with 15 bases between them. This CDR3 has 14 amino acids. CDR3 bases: TGTGCCGCCTCCGGGCAGGGTTCCTACAATGAGCAGTTCTTC. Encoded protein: CAASGQGSYNEQFF.

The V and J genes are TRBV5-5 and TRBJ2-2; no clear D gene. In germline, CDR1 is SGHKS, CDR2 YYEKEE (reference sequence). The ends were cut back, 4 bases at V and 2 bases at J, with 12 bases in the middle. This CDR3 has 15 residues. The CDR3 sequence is CASSPAFTNTGELFF. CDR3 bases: TGTGCCAGCAGCCCTGCATTTACTAACACCGGGGAGCTGTTTTTT. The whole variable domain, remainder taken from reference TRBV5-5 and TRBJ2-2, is DAGVTQSPTHLIKTRGQQVTLRCSPISGHKSVSWYQQVLGQGPQFIFQYYEKEERGRGNFPDRFSARQFPNYSSELNVNALLLGDSALYLCASSPAFTNTGELFFGEGSRLTVL.

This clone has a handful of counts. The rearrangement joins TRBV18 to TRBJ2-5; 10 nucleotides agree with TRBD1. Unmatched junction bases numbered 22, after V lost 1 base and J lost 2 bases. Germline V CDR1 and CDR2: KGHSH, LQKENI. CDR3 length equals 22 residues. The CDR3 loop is CASSPQRQGAGISRSAQETQYF. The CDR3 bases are TGTGCCAGCTCACCACAGAGACAGGGGGCGGGAATCTCGCGGTCGGCACAAGAGACCCAGTACTTC. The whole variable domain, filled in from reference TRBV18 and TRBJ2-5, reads NAGVMQNPRHLVRRRGQEARLRCSPMKGHSHVYWYRQLPEEGLKFMVYLQKENIIDESGMPKERFSAEFPKEGPSILRIQQVVRGDSAAYFCASSPQRQGAGISRSAQETQYFGPGTRLLVL.

CDR3 residues: CASSYRGVSYNEQFF. CDR3 bases: TGTGCCAGCAGTTACAGGGGTGTCTCCTACAATGAGCAGTTCTTC. The gene calls are TRBV6-5 and TRBJ2-1, with D possibly matching TRBD1 (5 bases). Germline-derived CDR1 and CDR2 are MNHEY and SVGAGI. The CDR3 consists of 15 residues. The germline V and J ends were trimmed by 2 bases and 0 bases, with 8 bases remaining between them.

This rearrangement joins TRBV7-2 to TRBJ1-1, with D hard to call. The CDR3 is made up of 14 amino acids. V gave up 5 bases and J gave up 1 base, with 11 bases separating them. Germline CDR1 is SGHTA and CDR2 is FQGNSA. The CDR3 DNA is TGTGCCAGCAGCACCGAGGCTTCGAACACTGAAGCTTTCTTT. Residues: CASSTEASNTEAFF.

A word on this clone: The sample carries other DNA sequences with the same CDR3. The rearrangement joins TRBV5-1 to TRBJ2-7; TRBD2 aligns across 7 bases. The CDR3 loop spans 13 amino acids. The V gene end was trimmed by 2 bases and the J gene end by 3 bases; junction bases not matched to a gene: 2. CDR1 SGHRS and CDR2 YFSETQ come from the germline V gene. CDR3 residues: CASSLGLDYEQYF. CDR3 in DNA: TGCGCCAGCAGCTTAGGACTAGACTACGAGCAGTACTTC.

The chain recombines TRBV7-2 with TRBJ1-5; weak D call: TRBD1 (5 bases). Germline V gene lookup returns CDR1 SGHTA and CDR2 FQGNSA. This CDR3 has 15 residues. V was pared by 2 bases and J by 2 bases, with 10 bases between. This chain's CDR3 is CASSLSAGGNQPQHF. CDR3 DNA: TGTGCCAGCAGCTTATCAGCGGGGGGCAATCAGCCCCAGCATTTT. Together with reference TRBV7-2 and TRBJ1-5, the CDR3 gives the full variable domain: GAGVSQSPSNKVTEKGKDVELRCDPISGHTALYWYRQSLGQGLEFLIYFQGNSAPDKSGLPSDRFSAERTGGSVSTLTIQRTQQEDSAVYLCASSLSAGGNQPQHFGDGTRLSIL.

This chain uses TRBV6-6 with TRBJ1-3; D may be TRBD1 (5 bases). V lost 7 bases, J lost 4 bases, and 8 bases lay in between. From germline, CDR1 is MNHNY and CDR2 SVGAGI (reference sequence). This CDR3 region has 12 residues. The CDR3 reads CASTGSGNTIYF. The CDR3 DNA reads TGTGCCAGCACAGGGTCCGGAAACACCATATATTTT.

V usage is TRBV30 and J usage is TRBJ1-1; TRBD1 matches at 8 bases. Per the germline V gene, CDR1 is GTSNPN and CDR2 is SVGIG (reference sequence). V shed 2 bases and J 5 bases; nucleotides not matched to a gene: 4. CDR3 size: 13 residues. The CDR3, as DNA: TGTGCCTGGAGTCCTGACAGGGGTACTGAAGCTTTCTTT. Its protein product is CAWSPDRGTEAFF. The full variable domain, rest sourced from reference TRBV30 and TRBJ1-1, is SQTIHQWPATLVQPVGSPLSLECTVEGTSNPNLYWYRQAAGRGLQLLFYSVGIGQISSEVPQNLSASRPQDRQFILSSKKLLLSDSGFYLCAWSPDRGTEAFFGQGTRLTVV.

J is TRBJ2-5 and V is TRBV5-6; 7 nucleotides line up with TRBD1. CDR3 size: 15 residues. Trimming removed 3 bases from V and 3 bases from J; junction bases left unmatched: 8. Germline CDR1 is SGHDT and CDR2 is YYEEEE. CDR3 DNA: TGTGCCAGCAGCTGGTCCAGGACAGGAAAAGAGACCCAGTACTTC. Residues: CASSWSRTGKETQYF.

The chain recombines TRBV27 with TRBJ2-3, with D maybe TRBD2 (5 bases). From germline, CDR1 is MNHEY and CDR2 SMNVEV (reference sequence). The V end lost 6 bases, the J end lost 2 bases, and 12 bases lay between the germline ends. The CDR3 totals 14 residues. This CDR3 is CASSNDYYTDTQYF. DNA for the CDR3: TGTGCCAGCAGCAATGACTACTACACAGATACGCAGTATTTT.

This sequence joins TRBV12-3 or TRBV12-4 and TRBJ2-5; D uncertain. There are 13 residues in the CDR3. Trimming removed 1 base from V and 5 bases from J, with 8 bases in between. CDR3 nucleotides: TGTGCCAGCAGTTTAGTTTACGGTGAGACCCAGTACTTC. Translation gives CASSLVYGETQYF.

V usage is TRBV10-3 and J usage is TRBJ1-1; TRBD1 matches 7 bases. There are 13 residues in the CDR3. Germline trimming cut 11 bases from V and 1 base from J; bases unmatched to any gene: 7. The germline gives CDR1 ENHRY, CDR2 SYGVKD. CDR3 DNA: TGTGCCGTAGAAGACAGGGAGAACACTGAAGCTTTCTTT. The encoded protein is CAVEDRENTEAFF.

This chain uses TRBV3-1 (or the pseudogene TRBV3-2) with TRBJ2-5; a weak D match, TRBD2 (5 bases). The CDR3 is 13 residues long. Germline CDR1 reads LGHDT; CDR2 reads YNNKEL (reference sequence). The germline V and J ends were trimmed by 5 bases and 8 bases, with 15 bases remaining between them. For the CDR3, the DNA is TGTGCCAGCAGCGGGAGTACTAAGGAAACCCAGTACTTC. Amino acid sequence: CASSGSTKETQYF.

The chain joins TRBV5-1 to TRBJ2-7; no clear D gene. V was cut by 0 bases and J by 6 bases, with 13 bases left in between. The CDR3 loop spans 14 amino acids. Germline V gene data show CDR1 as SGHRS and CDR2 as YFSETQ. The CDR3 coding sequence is TGCGCCAGCAGCTTGGGGCAGGTGGAAGGCGAGCAGTACTTC. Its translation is CASSLGQVEGEQYF. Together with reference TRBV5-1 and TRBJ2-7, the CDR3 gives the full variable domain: KAGVTQTPRYLIKTRGQQVTLSCSPISGHRSVSWYQQTPGQGLQFLFEYFSETQRNKGNFPGRFSGRQFSNSRSEMNVSTLELGDSALYLCASSLGQVEGEQYFGPGTRLTVT.

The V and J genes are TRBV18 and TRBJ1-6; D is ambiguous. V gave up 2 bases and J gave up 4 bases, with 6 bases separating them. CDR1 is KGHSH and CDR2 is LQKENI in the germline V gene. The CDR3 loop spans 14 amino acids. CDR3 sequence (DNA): TGTGCCAGCTCACCAGCACGGTATAATTCACCCCTCCACTTT. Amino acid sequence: CASSPARYNSPLHF.

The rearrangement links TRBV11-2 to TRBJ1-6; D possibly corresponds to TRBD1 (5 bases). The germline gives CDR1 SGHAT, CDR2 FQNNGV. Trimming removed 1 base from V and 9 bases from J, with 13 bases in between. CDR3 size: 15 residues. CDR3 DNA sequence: TGTGCCAGCAGCTTAGGGGGGGACTGGCGTTCACCCCTCCACTTT. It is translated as CASSLGGDWRSPLHF.

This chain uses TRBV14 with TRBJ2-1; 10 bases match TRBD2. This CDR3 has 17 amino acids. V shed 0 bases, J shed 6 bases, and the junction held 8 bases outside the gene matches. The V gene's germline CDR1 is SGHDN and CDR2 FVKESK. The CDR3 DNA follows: TGTGCCAGCAGCCAAGATCGCCGAAGCGGGAGGGGCAATGAGCAGTTCTTC. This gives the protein CASSQDRRSGRGNEQFF.

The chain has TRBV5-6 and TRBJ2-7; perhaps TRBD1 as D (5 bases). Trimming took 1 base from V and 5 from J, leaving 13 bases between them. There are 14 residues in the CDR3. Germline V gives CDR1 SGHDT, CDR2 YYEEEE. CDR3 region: CASSLSLSGNEQYF. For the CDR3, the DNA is TGTGCCAGCAGCTTGAGCCTCTCAGGGAACGAGCAGTACTTC.

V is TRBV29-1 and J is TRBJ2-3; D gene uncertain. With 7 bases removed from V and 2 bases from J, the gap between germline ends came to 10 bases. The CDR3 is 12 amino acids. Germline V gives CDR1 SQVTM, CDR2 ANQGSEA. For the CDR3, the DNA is TGCAGCGGGGGATCGTTCACAGATACGCAGTATTTT. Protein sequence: CSGGSFTDTQYF.

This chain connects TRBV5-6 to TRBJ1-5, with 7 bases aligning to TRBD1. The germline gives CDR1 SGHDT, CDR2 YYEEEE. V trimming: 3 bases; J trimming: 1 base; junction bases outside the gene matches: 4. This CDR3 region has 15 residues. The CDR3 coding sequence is TGTGCCAGCAGCTCGCAGGGGGTCAGCAATCAGCCCCAGCATTTT. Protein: CASSSQGVSNQPQHF.

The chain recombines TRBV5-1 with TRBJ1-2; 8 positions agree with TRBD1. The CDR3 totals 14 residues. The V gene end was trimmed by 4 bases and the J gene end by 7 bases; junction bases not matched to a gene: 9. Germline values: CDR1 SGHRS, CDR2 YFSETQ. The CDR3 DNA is TGCGCCAGCAGCGCCACAGGGGGATCGGGTGGCTACACCTTC. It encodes CASSATGGSGGYTF.

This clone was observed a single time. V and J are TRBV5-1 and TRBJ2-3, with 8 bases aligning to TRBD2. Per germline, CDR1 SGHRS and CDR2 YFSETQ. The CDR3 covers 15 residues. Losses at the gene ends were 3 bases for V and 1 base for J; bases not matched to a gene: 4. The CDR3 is CASSSYGGGTDTQYF. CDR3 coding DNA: TGCGCCAGCAGCTCTTACGGGGGGGGCACAGATACGCAGTATTTT.